The clone carrying this T cell receptor beta chain was counted ten times or more. With 3 bases removed from V and 9 bases from J, the gap between germline ends came to 21 bases. The germline gives CDR1 MNHEY, CDR2 SMNVEV (reference sequence). The CDR3 consists of 16 residues. Library preparation (for TCRbeta) was performed with unique molecular identifiers. TCRdb redid the calling of the PCR reads with MiXCR, one entry per CDR3 protein. The sample yields 300,000 to 350,000 distinct CDR3 sequences, roughly 17% seen once. The data were taken from a study of T-cell reconstitution after alpha-beta-depleted transplantation in children.

The receptor was isolated from a male patient aged 2-9 years who had a stem cell transplant for acute lymphoblastic leukemia, so the T cells may come from the graft donor. J is TRBJ2-1 and V is TRBV27; weak D call: TRBD2 (7 bases). The sequenced sample was PBMCs, mostly from graft donor cells, obtained 360 days after TCRalphabeta/CD19-depleted stem cell transplant. This CDR3 is CASSFLGGGADSEQFF. In nucleotides, the CDR3 is TGTGCCAGCAGTTTTCTGGGGGGAGGGGCGGACAGTGAGCAGTTCTTC.